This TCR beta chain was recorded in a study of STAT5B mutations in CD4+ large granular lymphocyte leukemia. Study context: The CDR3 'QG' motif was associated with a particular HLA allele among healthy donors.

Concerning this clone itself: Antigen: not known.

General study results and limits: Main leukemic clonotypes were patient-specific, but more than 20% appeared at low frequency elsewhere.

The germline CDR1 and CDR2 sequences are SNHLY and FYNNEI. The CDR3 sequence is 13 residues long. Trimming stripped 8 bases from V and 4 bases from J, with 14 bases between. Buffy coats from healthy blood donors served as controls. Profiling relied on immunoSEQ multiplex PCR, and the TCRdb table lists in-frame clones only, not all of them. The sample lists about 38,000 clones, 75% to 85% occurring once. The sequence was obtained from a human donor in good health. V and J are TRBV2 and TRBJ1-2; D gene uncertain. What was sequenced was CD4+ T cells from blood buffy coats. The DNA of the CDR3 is TGTGCCAGCCCAGCGGACGTCTTCTATGGCTACACCTTC. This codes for CASPADVFYGYTF.